The 7 T cell receptor beta chains reported below all come from one sample, sequenced in a study of identical twins (dated by TCRdb to the mid-2010s). The protocol used for the library was 5' RACE. Sequenced using an Illumina HiSeq 2000. TCRdb reanalyzed the raw reads on its own, using fastp at Q25 for trimming and MiXCR for clone calling, and kept in-frame beta chains. Here each entry gathers all rows of one CDR3 protein and keeps the most common genes and DNA. The sample records about 570,000 distinct CDR3 sequences, around a tenth of which are singletons. Jointly, the top ten make up approximately 3% of the sample. Separately, the same data were catalogued under a study of yellow fever vaccine responses in identical twins.

The specimen sequenced was PBMCs. Source of these receptors: a woman in her late teens or twenties in good health.

This clonotype was observed a single time. V and J are TRBV11-2 and TRBJ2-1, with TRBD1 as a possible D gene (6 bases). This CDR3 region has 16 residues. CDR1 is SGHAT and CDR2 is FQNNGV in the germline V gene. The V end lost 2 bases, the J end lost 1 base, and 12 bases lay between the germline ends. CDR3 in amino acids: CASSLSLGGSYNEQFF. DNA of the CDR3: TGTGCCAGCAGCTTAAGTCTAGGGGGATCCTACAATGAGCAGTTCTTC.

In its sample, this clonotype was seen a few times. The rearrangement joins TRBV4-3 to TRBJ2-5; a weak D match, TRBD2 (6 bases). CDR1 and CDR2 (germline): LGHNA, YSLEER. Trimming shortened V by 4 bases and J by 2 bases, and 14 bases separated the two germline ends. The CDR3 extends over 15 amino acids. The CDR3, as DNA: TGCGCCAGCAGCCGGGGGGAAACTACACAAGAGACCCAGTACTTC. As protein: CASSRGETTQETQYF.

This clonotype appeared many times. The J gene is TRBJ2-1, the V gene TRBV7-2; no definite D call. Looked up from germline, CDR1 is SGHTA and CDR2 is FQGNSA. The CDR3 sequence is 14 residues long. V was pared by 4 bases and J by 4 bases, with 11 bases between. The CDR3 here is CASSSSLNYNEQFF. The CDR3 DNA sequence: TGTGCCAGCAGCTCGTCTTTAAATTACAATGAGCAGTTCTTC.

At least ten counts were recorded for this clonotype. The rearrangement uses TRBV12-3 or TRBV12-4 and TRBJ2-7; the D is unclear. Trimming cost V 2 bases and J 3 bases, with 5 bases left between them. The CDR3 spans 12 residues. The CDR3 protein is CASSLLDYEQYF. The CDR3 DNA sequence: TGTGCCAGCAGTTTACTAGACTACGAGCAGTACTTC.

This clonotype was found many times. The V and J genes are TRBV24-1 and TRBJ2-1; D perhaps matches TRBD2 (5 bases). The V and J ends lost 1 base and 6 bases respectively, with 12 bases between them. The germline V gene encodes CDR1 KGHDR and CDR2 SFDVKD. The CDR3 has 15 residues. DNA for the CDR3: TGTGCCACCAGTGATTTTGTACTAGGAGGCAATGAGCAGTTCTTC. It is translated as CATSDFVLGGNEQFF.

This clonotype was recorded at least ten times. The chain joins TRBV5-1 to TRBJ2-5; D remains unclear. Germline V CDR1 and CDR2: SGHRS, YFSETQ. V was shortened by 0 bases and J by 5 bases, with 11 bases between the two germline ends. This CDR3 has 14 amino acids. The CDR3 is CASSLASRAETQYF. CDR3 DNA: TGCGCCAGCAGCTTGGCGAGTCGAGCGGAGACCCAGTACTTC. The full variable domain, completed using reference TRBV5-1 and TRBJ2-5, is KAGVTQTPRYLIKTRGQQVTLSCSPISGHRSVSWYQQTPGQGLQFLFEYFSETQRNKGNFPGRFSGRQFSNSRSEMNVSTLELGDSALYLCASSLASRAETQYFGPGTRLLVL.

The chain recombines TRBV6-5 with TRBJ2-3; D is uncertain. This CDR3 is 15 amino acids long. The V end was cut by 2 bases, the J end by 0 bases, with 9 bases between. Germline values: CDR1 MNHEY, CDR2 SVGAGI. CDR3 residues: CASSYDRSSTDTQYF. In nucleotides, the CDR3 is TGTGCCAGCAGTTACGACCGGTCTAGCACAGATACGCAGTATTTT.